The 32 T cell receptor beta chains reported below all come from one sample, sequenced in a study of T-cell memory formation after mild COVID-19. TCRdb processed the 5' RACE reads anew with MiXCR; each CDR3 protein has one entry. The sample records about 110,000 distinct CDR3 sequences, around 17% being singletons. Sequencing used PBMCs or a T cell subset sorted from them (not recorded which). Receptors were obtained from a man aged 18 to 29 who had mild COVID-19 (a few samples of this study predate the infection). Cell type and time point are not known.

CDR3 bases: TGCGCCAGCAGCTTGGGTAGTAGCTTCAATGAGCAGTTCTTC. Protein product: CASSLGSSFNEQFF. This chain uses TRBV5-1 with TRBJ2-1; D is unresolved. This CDR3 contains 14 residues. V was clipped by 0 bases and J by 6 bases, with 10 bases between them. Per germline, CDR1 SGHRS and CDR2 YFSETQ.

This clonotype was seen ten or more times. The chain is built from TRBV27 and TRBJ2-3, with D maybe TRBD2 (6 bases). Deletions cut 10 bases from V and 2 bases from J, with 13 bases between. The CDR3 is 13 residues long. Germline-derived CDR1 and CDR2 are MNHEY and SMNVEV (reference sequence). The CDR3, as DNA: TGTGCCACCGCGGGGAGAAACACAGATACGCAGTATTTT. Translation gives CATAGRNTDTQYF.

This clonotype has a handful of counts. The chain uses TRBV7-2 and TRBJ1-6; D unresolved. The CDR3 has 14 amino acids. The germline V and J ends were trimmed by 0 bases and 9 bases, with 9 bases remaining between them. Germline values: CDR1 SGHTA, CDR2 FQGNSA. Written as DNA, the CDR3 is TGTGCCAGCAGCTTAGCGTTTTGGAGTTCACCCCTCCACTTT. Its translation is CASSLAFWSSPLHF.

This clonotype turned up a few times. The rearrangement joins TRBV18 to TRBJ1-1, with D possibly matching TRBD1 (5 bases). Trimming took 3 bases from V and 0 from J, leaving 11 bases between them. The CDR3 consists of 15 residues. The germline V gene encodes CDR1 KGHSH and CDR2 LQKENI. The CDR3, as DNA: TGTGCCAGCTCACCGGAGGGGACCATGAACACTGAAGCTTTCTTT. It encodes CASSPEGTMNTEAFF.

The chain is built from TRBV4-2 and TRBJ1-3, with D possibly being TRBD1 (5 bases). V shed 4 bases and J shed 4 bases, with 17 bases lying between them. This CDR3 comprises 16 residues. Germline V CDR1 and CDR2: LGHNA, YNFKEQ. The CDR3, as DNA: TGTGCCAGCAGCCGCCCGGGGCGGCATGACGGAAACACCATATATTTT. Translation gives CASSRPGRHDGNTIYF.

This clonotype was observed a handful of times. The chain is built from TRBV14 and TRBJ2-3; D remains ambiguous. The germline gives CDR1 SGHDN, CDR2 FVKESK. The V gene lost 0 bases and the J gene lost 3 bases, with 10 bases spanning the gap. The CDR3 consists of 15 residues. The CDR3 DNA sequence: TGTGCCAGCAGCCAAGACCGTGGTGGAACAGATACGCAGTATTTT. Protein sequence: CASSQDRGGTDTQYF.

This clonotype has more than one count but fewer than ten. The DNA of the CDR3 is TGCGCCAGCAGCCTCTCCCGGAATGAAAAACTGTTTTTT. Protein product: CASSLSRNEKLFF. The J gene is TRBJ1-4, the V gene TRBV4-1; D not resolved. Trimming left V 4 bases short and J 5 bases short, with 8 bases between. This CDR3 comprises 13 residues. Per germline, CDR1 MGHRA and CDR2 YSYEKL.

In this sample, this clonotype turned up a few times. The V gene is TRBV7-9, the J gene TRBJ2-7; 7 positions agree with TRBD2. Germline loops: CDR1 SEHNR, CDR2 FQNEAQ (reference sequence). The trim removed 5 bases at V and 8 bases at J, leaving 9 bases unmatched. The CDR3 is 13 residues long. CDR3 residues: CASSPGGDGQQYV. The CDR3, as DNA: TGTGCCAGCAGCCCTGGGGGGGACGGACAGCAGTACGTC.

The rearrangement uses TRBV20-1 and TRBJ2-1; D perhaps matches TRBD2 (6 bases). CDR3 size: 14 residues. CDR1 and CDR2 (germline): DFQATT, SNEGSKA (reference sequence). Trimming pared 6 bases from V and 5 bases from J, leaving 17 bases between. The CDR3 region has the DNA TGCAGTGCCCCCCCCGCGGGGAGGAACAATGAGCAGTTCTTC. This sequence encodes CSAPPAGRNNEQFF.

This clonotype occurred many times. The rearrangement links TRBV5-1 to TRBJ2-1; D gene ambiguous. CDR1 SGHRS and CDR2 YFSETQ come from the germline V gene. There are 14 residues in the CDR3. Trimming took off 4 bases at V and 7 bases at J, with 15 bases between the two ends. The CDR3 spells CASSHRFDGNEQFF. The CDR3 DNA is TGCGCCAGCAGCCATAGATTCGACGGGAATGAGCAGTTCTTC.

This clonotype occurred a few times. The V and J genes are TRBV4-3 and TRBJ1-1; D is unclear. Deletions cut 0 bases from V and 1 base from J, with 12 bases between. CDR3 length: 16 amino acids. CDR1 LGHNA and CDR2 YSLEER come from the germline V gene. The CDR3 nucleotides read TGCGCCAGCAGCCAAGATGAGATCGAGGGGAACACTGAAGCTTTCTTT. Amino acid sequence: CASSQDEIEGNTEAFF.

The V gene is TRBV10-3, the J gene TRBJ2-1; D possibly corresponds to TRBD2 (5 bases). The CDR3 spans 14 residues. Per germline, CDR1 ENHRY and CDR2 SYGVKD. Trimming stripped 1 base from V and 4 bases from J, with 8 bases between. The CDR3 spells CAISELGGYNEQFF. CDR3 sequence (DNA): TGTGCCATCAGTGAGTTAGGCGGGTACAATGAGCAGTTCTTC.

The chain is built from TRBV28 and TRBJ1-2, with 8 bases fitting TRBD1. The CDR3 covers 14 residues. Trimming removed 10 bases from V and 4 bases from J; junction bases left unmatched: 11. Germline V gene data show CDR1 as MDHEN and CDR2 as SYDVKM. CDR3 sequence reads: CATREWTGSYGYTF. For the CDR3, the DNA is TGTGCCACCCGGGAGTGGACAGGGAGCTATGGCTACACCTTC.

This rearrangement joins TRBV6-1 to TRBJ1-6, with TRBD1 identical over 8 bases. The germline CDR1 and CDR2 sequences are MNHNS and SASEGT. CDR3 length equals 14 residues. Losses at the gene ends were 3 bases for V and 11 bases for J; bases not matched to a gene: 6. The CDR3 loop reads CASSEIRTGTPLHF. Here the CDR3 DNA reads TGTGCCAGCAGTGAGATCCGGACAGGGACACCCCTCCACTTT.

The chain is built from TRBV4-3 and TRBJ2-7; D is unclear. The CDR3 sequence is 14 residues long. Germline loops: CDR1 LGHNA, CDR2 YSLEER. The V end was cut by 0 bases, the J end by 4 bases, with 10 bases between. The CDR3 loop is CASSQDLGVYEQYF. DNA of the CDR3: TGCGCCAGCAGCCAAGATCTGGGTGTTTACGAGCAGTACTTC.

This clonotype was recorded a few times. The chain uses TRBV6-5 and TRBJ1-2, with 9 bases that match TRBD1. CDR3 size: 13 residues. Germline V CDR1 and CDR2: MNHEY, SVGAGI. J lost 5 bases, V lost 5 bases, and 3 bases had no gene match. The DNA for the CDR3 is TGTGCCAGCAGTACACAGGGGGCTTATGGCTACACCTTC. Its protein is CASSTQGAYGYTF.

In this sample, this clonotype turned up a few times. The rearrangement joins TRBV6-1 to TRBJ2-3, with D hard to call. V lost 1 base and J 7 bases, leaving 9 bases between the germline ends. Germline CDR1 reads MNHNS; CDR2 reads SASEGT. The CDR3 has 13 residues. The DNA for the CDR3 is TGTGCCAGCAGTGAAGTACCACGGAATACGCAGTATTTT. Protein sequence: CASSEVPRNTQYF.

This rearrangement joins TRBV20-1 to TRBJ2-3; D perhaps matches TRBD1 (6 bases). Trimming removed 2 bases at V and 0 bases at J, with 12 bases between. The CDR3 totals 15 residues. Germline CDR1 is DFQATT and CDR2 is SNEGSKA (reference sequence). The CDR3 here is CSARPLTGSTDTQYF. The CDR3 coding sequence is TGCAGTGCTAGACCACTGACAGGCAGCACAGATACGCAGTATTTT.

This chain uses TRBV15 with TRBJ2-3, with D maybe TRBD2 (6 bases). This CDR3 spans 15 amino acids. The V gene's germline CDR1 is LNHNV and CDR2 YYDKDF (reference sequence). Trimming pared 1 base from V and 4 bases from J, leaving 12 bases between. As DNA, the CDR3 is TGTGCCACCAGCAGAGTAGGCGGGGTTCCAGATACGCAGTATTTT. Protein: CATSRVGGVPDTQYF.

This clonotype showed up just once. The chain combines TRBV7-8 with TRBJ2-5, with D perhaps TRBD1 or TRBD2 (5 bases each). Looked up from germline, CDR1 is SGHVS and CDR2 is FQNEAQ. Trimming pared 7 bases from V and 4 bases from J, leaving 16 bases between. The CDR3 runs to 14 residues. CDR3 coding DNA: TGTGCCAGCAAGCTCCGCGGGCAGGGAGAGACCCAGTACTTC. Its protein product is CASKLRGQGETQYF.

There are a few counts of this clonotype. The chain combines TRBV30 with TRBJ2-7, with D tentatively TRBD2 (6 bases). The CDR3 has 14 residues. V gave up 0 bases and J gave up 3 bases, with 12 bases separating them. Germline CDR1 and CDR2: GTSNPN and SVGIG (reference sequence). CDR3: CAWSVPGVDYEQYF. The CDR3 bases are TGTGCCTGGAGTGTACCGGGGGTGGACTACGAGCAGTACTTC.

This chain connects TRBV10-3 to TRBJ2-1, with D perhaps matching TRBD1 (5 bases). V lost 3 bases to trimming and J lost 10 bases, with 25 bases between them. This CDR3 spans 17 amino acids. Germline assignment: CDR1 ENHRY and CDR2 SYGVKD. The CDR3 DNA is TGTGCCATCAGTGATTGGGGCTTACAACCTGGCGCGAGGGAGCAGTTCTTC. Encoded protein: CAISDWGLQPGAREQFF.

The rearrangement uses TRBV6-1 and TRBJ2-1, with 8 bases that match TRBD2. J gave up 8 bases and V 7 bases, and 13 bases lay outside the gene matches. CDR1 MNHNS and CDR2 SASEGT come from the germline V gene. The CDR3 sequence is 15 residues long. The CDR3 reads CASNTGTTGRDEQFF. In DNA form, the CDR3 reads TGTGCCAGCAACACCGGGACTACCGGGAGGGATGAGCAGTTCTTC.

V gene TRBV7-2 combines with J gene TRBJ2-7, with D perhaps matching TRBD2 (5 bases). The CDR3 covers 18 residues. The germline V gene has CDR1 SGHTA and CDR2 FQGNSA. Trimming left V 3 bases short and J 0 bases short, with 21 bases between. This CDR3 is CASSFHLTGLLSSYEQYF. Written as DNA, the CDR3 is TGTGCCAGCAGCTTCCACCTTACTGGACTGTTGAGCTCCTACGAGCAGTACTTC.

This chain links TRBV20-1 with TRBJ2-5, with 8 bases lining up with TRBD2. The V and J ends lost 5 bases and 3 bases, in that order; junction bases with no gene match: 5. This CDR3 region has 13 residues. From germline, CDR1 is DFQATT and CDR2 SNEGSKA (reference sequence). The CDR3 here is CSAPRGAEETQYF. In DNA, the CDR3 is TGCAGTGCTCCGCGGGGGGCTGAAGAGACCCAGTACTTC.

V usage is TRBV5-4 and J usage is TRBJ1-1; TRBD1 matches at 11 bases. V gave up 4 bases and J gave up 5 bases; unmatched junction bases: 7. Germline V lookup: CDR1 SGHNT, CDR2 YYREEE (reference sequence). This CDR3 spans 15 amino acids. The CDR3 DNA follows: TGTGCCAGCAGCCGCGCGGGACAGGGGGGAACTGAAGCTTTCTTT. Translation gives CASSRAGQGGTEAFF.

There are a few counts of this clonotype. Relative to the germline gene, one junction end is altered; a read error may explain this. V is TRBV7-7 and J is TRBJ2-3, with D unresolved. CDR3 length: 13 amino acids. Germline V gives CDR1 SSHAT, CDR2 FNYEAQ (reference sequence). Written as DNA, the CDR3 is TGTGCTAGCAGCTCACAAACAGCAGATACGCAGTATTTT. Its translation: CASSSQTADTQYF. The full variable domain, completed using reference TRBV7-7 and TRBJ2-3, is GAGVSQSPRYKVTKRGQDVTLRCDPISSHATLYWYQQALGQGPEFLTYFNYEAQPDKSGLPSDRFSAERPEGSISTLTIQRTEQRDSAMYRCASSSQTADTQYFGPGTRLTVL.

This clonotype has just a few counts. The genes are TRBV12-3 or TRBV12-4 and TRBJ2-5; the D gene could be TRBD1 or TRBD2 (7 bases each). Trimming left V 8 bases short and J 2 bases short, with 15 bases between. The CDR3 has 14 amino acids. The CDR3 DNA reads TGTGCCAGCTCCCCCCAGGGGGGGCAAGAGACCCAGTACTTC. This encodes CASSPQGGQETQYF.

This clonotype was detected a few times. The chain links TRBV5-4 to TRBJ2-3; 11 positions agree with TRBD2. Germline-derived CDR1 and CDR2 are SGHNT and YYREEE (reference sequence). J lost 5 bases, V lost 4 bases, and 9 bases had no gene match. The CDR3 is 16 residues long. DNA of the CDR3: TGTGCCAGCAGCCCCGTTTTAGCGGGGGGGCGAGATACGCAGTATTTT. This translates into CASSPVLAGGRDTQYF.

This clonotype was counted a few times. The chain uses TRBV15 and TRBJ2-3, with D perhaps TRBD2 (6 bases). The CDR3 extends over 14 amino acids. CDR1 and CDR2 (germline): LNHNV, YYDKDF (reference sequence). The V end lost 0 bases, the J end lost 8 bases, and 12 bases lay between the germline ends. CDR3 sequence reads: CATSRDRTGGTQYF. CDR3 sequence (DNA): TGTGCCACCAGCAGAGATCGGACCGGGGGTACGCAGTATTTT.

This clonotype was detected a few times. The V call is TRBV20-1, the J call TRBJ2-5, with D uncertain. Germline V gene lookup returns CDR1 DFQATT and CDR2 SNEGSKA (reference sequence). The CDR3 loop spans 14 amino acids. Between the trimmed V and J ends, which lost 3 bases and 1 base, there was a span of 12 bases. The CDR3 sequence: CSARPRNIQETQYF. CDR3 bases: TGCAGTGCTAGGCCTAGAAACATCCAAGAGACCCAGTACTTC.

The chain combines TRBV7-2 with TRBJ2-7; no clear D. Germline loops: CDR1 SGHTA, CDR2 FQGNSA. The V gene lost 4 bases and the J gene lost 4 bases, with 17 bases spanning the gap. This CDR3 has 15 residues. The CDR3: CASSSPAWVEYEQYV. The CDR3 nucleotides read TGTGCCAGCAGCTCCCCGGCATGGGTTGAGTACGAGCAGTACGTC.